One sample yielded the 24 T cell receptor beta chains listed below, sequenced in a study of metastatic and nonmetastatic thyroid tumors. Thyroid surgery had not been preceded by any treatment in any patient. Through MiXCR, TCRdb re-clonotyped the PCR reads. Of roughly 24,000 clones in the sample, roughly 21% were seen once. Sequenced material: blood. All receptors come from a male donor with papillary thyroid cancer or a benign thyroid nodule (not recorded which). Some clones in this sample may be carry-over from other donors' samples.

By sample share, this clone is medium-sized. This sample also contains other DNA sequences that code for the same CDR3. The rearrangement joins TRBV28 to TRBJ2-7; D gene uncertain. V lost 2 bases, J lost 3 bases, and 11 bases lay in between. The V gene's germline CDR1 is MDHEN and CDR2 SYDVKM. The CDR3 covers 14 residues. In DNA form, the CDR3 reads TGTGCCAGCAGTTTAGAGGCGACCGTCTACGAGCAGTACTTC. Translating it yields CASSLEATVYEQYF.

This clone was detected many times. This chain connects TRBV7-9 to TRBJ1-5, with unresolved D. Trimming stripped 5 bases from V and 4 bases from J, with 9 bases between. This CDR3 is 13 amino acids long. CDR1 is SEHNR, CDR2 FQNEAQ, per germline (reference sequence). CDR3 nucleotide sequence: TGTGCCAGCAGCCTTGACGGAAATCAGCCCCAGCATTTT. Amino acids: CASSLDGNQPQHF.

This clone was picked up many times. This chain joins TRBV4-2 and TRBJ2-1; TRBD1 matches at 12 bases. Trimming at V came to 2 bases and at J to 4 bases, leaving 6 bases not matched to a gene. Germline CDR1 is LGHNA and CDR2 is YNFKEQ. This CDR3 comprises 17 residues. The chain's CDR3 is CASSQPGTGGLYNEQFF. The CDR3 nucleotides read TGTGCCAGCAGCCAACCCGGGACAGGGGGCTTATACAATGAGCAGTTCTTC.

This clone has more than one count but fewer than ten. An end of the junction does not agree with germline; a read error may underlie this. This chain links TRBV6-1 with TRBJ1-2; D perhaps matches TRBD1 (5 bases). CDR1 MNHNS and CDR2 SASEGT come from the germline V gene. This CDR3 comprises 16 residues. CDR3 amino acids: CASSEAVDIFNYCYTF. The CDR3 nucleotides read TGTGCCAGCAGTGAAGCCGTGGACATTTTCAACTATTGCTACACCTTC.

Ten or more counts support this clone. The gene calls are TRBV19 and TRBJ2-2, with D hard to call. The CDR3 sequence is 15 residues long. Germline CDR1 is LNHDA and CDR2 is SQIVND (reference sequence). Trimming took 5 bases from V and 1 from J, leaving 11 bases between them. For the CDR3, the DNA is TGTGCCAGTAGTGGGATCCGCAGGAACACCGGGGAGCTGTTTTTT. Amino acids: CASSGIRRNTGELFF.

This clone was counted ten times or more. The rearrangement uses TRBV10-2 and TRBJ1-1, with D perhaps TRBD1 (5 bases). The CDR3 sequence is 14 residues long. V lost 3 bases and J 4 bases, leaving 12 bases between the germline ends. Germline loops: CDR1 WSHSY, CDR2 SAAADI. CDR3 nucleotides: TGCGCCAGCAGTGACCCGGGGGGTGGCACTGAAGCTTTCTTT. Translated, it gives CASSDPGGGTEAFF.

This clone was picked up a small number of times. This chain links TRBV11-2 with TRBJ2-7; 15 bases align to TRBD2. Per germline, CDR1 SGHAT and CDR2 FQNNGV. Losses at the gene ends were 0 bases for V and 7 bases for J; bases not matched to a gene: 4. There are 16 residues in the CDR3. CDR3 DNA sequence: TGTGCCAGCAGCTTAGAGCCGGGACTAGCGGGGGGAGAGCAGTACTTC. This sequence encodes CASSLEPGLAGGEQYF.

This clone showed up just a few times. This chain joins TRBV4-3 and TRBJ2-1, with D possibly TRBD1 on 5 matching bases. The CDR3 sequence is 14 residues long. The V and J ends lost 0 bases and 8 bases respectively, with 11 bases between them. Germline CDR1 reads LGHNA; CDR2 reads YSLEER. CDR3 nucleotide sequence: TGCGCCAGCAGCCAAGAATCCTGGGGCTATGAGCAGTTCTTC. Its protein is CASSQESWGYEQFF.

In regard to this clone: Germline is not matched at one junction end, which may reflect a read error. The V call is TRBV20-1, the J call TRBJ2-2; tentatively, D is TRBD2 (5 bases). Germline CDR1 is DFQATT and CDR2 is SNEGSKA (reference sequence). The length of the CDR3 is 13 residues. In nucleotides, the CDR3 is TGCAGTGCGGAAAGGGTGAGGGCCGGTGAGCTGTTTTTT. Amino acids: CSAERVRAGELFF.

In this sample, this clone is medium-sized. The chain joins TRBV6-1 to TRBJ1-1; maybe TRBD1 (6 bases). There are 13 residues in the CDR3. Trimming pared 6 bases from V and 6 bases from J, leaving 14 bases between. The germline V gene has CDR1 MNHNS and CDR2 SASEGT. CDR3 protein: CASSLDRLAEAFF. The CDR3, as DNA: TGTGCCAGCAGCCTCGACAGGTTAGCTGAAGCTTTCTTT.

This clone was picked up many times. The rearrangement links TRBV27 to TRBJ1-5; D may be TRBD1 (5 bases). V was shortened by 2 bases and J by 3 bases, with 14 bases between the two germline ends. Germline V gene lookup returns CDR1 MNHEY and CDR2 SMNVEV (reference sequence). This CDR3 contains 16 residues. The CDR3 coding sequence is TGTGCCAGCAGTTTACGCGGGGGGGTGGACAATCAGCCCCAGCATTTT. The encoded protein is CASSLRGGVDNQPQHF.

The chain uses TRBV20-1 and TRBJ2-7, with TRBD2 matching 7 bases. The V gene's germline CDR1 is DFQATT and CDR2 SNEGSKA (reference sequence). The CDR3 loop spans 16 amino acids. The V segment lost 0 bases and the J segment 2 bases; nucleotides outside the gene matches: 10. The CDR3 DNA reads as TGCAGTGCTAGAGATCGGTGGGCGGGAGACCCCTACGAGCAGTACTTC. Its translation: CSARDRWAGDPYEQYF.

This clone counts as medium-sized. The chain joins TRBV12-3 or TRBV12-4 to TRBJ2-7; 7 bases match TRBD1. With V trimmed by 4 bases and J by 6 bases, 12 bases remained unmatched. The CDR3 has 15 residues. CDR3 coding DNA: TGTGCCAGCAGTTCAGTGCCCGGGACAGAGGGCGAGCAGTACTTC. Protein product: CASSSVPGTEGEQYF.

The chain carries TRBV5-1 and TRBJ2-1; D possibly corresponds to TRBD1 (5 bases). V was shortened by 4 bases and J by 0 bases, with 11 bases between the two germline ends. Germline loops: CDR1 SGHRS, CDR2 YFSETQ. The CDR3 is made up of 15 amino acids. The CDR3 is CASSPDSYSYNEQFF. For the CDR3, the DNA is TGCGCCAGCAGCCCTGACAGTTACTCCTACAATGAGCAGTTCTTC.

This clone is termed medium-sized. The chain employs TRBV30 and TRBJ1-6; weak D call: TRBD1 (6 bases). V was clipped by 5 bases and J by 7 bases, with 18 bases between them. The germline V gene has CDR1 GTSNPN and CDR2 SVGIG (reference sequence). This CDR3 has 15 amino acids. The CDR3 here is CAWEAQQGWNSPLHF. The CDR3 DNA reads as TGTGCCTGGGAGGCTCAACAGGGCTGGAATTCACCCCTCCACTTT.

This clone was recorded at least ten times. The chain links TRBV19 to TRBJ1-5; D not resolved. Germline CDR1 is LNHDA and CDR2 is SQIVND (reference sequence). Trimming cost V 3 bases and J 5 bases, with 8 bases left between them. This CDR3 contains 13 residues. CDR3 amino acids: CASSMGRDQPQHF. The CDR3 nucleotides read TGTGCCAGTAGTATGGGCCGAGATCAGCCCCAGCATTTT. Based on the CDR3 plus reference TRBV19 and TRBJ1-5, the full variable domain is DGGITQSPKYLFRKEGQNVTLSCEQNLNHDAMYWYRQDPGQGLRLIYYSQIVNDFQKGDIAEGYSVSREKKESFPLTVTSAQKNPTAFYLCASSMGRDQPQHFGDGTRLSIL.

This rearrangement joins TRBV6-1 to TRBJ2-7; the D is unclear. This CDR3 comprises 13 residues. With 6 bases removed from V and 6 bases from J, the gap between germline ends came to 15 bases. Per the germline V gene, CDR1 is MNHNS and CDR2 is SASEGT. The CDR3 DNA reads as TGTGCCAGCAGCCCCTCTGGGGATCGCGAGCAGTACGTC. It is translated as CASSPSGDREQYV.

This clone was counted ten times or more. The chain joins TRBV7-9 to TRBJ1-2; a weak D match, TRBD1 (6 bases). V shed 6 bases and J shed 6 bases, with 11 bases lying between them. The CDR3 is 12 amino acids. Germline V CDR1 and CDR2: SEHNR, FQNEAQ (reference sequence). The CDR3 nucleotides read TGTGCCAGCAGTAGGGGGGCGGATGGCTACACCTTC. Translating it yields CASSRGADGYTF.

This clone was counted many times. The gene calls are TRBV5-6 and TRBJ2-3; D is unresolved. The ends were cut back, 1 base at V and 7 bases at J, with 4 bases in the middle. CDR1 SGHDT and CDR2 YYEEEE come from the germline V gene. The CDR3 runs 11 residues. In DNA, the CDR3 is TGTGCCAGCAGCTTGAGGTATACGCAGTATTTT. This translates into CASSLRYTQYF. Full variable domain (missing parts from reference TRBV5-6 and TRBJ2-3): DAGVTQSPTHLIKTRGQQVTLRCSPKSGHDTVSWYQQALGQGPQFIFQYYEEEERQRGNFPDRFSGHQFPNYSSELNVNALLLGDSALYLCASSLRYTQYFGPGTRLTVL.

As to this clone: A much larger clone differs from this one at a single base, so this may be a read error. The chain links TRBV9 to TRBJ2-5, with TRBD1 as a possible D gene (5 bases). The CDR3 totals 15 residues. The V end lost 0 bases, the J end lost 5 bases, and 14 bases lay between the germline ends. The germline V gene has CDR1 SGDLS and CDR2 YYNGEE. CDR3 coding DNA: TGTGCCAGCAGCGTAGAATGGGGCAGGTCGGAGACCCAGTACTTC. Amino acid sequence: CASSVEWGRSETQYF.

The chain carries TRBV2 and TRBJ1-6; TRBD1 matches 8 bases. Germline values: CDR1 SNHLY, CDR2 FYNNEI. The CDR3 length is 14 residues. V lost 2 bases to trimming and J lost 8 bases; unmatched junction nucleotides: 2. This CDR3 reads CASSETGGYSPLHF. CDR3 nucleotides: TGTGCCAGCAGTGAAACAGGGGGATATTCACCCCTCCACTTT.

In this sample, this clone is medium-sized (0.01 to 0.1%). This sequence joins TRBV4-1 and TRBJ1-4, with D unresolved. Germline V gene sequence: CDR1 MGHRA, CDR2 YSYEKL. Trimming stripped 3 bases from V and 0 bases from J, with 8 bases between. The CDR3 covers 15 residues. The CDR3 loop reads CASSQAVATNEKLFF. In nucleotides, the CDR3 is TGCGCCAGCAGCCAGGCCGTTGCAACTAATGAAAAACTGTTTTTT.

Concerning this clone: Germline is not matched at one junction end, which may reflect a read error. The chain couples TRBV28 to TRBJ1-1; D may be TRBD1 (5 bases). This CDR3 is built from 13 residues. Germline CDR1 is MDHEN and CDR2 is SYDVKM. CDR3 residues: CASGPRLGDGALF. The DNA for the CDR3 is TGTGCCAGCGGTCCAAGGCTAGGGGATGGAGCTCTCTTT.

A remark on this clone: At one of its ends the junction is not consistent with the germline gene, which may arise from a read error. The chain recombines TRBV19 with TRBJ1-2; no reliable D call. The CDR3 contains 13 residues. Germline V lookup: CDR1 LNHDA, CDR2 SQIVND (reference sequence). Here the CDR3 DNA reads TGTGCCAGTGGTATCGGAATCCGTTATGGCTACACCTTC. It specifies CASGIGIRYGYTF.